The clone carrying this T cell receptor beta chain was detected ten times or more. The source of the sample is a study of low-dose radiotherapy and immunotherapy resistance in tumors. Indicated time point: after trial treatment. Sample treatment: LDRT plus nivolumab, ipilimumab, low-dose cyclophosphamide and aspirin (RACIN trial). cDNA synthesis used a TRAV/TRBV-specific primer set for both chains. PCR amplification of the TCRs was performed with Phusion for approximately 20 PCR cycles, and it relied on a constant-region primer together with a V-primer adapter. TCRdb re-called the reads with MiXCR, one entry per CDR3 protein. Of 35,000 to 50,000 distinct CDR3 sequences listed, 20% to 30% are singletons. The CDR3 is 12 amino acids. V dropped 6 bases and J dropped 0 bases, with 6 bases sitting between them. Germline assignment: CDR1 LGHDT and CDR2 YNNKEL (reference sequence).

The chain has TRBV3-1 and TRBJ2-7; a weak D match, TRBD2 (5 bases). The clonotype comes from a male donor with prostate cancer. This sample comprised PBMCs, obtained after low-dose radiotherapy plus immunotherapy. The CDR3 loop is CASSTSSYEQYF. The CDR3 coding sequence is TGTGCCAGCAGTACTAGCTCCTACGAGCAGTACTTC.